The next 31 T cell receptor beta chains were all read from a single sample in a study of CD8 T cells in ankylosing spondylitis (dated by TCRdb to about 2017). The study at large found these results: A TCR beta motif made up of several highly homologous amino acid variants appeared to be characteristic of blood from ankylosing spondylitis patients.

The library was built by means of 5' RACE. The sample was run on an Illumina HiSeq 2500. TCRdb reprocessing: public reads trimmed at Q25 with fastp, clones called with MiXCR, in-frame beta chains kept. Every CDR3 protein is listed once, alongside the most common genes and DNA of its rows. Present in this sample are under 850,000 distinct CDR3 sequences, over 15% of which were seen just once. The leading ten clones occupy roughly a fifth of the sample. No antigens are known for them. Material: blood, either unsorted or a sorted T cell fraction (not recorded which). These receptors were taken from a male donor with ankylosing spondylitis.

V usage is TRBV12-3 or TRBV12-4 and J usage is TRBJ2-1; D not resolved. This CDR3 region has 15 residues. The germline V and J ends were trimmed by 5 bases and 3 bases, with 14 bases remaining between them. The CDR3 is CASSPRMGLYNEQFF. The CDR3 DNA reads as TGTGCCAGCAGTCCTCGCATGGGCCTCTACAATGAGCAGTTCTTC.

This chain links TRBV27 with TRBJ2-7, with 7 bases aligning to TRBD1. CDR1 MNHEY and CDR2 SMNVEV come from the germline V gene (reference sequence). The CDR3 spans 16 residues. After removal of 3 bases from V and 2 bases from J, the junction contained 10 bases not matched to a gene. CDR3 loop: CASSLTGSFRPYEQYF. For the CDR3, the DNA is TGTGCCAGCAGTTTGACAGGGTCTTTTAGACCCTACGAGCAGTACTTC.

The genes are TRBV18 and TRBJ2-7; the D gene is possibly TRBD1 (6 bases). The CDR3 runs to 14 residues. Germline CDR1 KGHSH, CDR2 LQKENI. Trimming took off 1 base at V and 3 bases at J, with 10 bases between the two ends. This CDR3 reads CASSPHAGDYEQYF. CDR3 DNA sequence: TGTGCCAGCTCACCACACGCAGGGGACTACGAGCAGTACTTC.

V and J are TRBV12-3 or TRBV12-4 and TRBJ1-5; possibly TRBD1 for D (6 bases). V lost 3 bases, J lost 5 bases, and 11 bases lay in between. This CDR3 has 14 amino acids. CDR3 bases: TGTGCCAGCAGTTTTGAGGGACATCATCAGCCCCAGCATTTT. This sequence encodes CASSFEGHHQPQHF.

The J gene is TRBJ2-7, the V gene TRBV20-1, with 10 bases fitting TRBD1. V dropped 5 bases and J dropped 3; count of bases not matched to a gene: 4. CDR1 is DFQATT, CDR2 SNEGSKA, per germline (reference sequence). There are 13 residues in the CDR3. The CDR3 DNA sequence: TGCAGTGCTGGGACAGGGGCGAACTACGAGCAGTACTTC. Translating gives CSAGTGANYEQYF.

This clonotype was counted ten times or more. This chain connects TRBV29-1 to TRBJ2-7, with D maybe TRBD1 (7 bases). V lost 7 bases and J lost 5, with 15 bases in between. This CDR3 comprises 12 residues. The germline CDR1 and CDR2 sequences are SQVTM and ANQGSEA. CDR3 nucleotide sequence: TGCAGCGGTAGGACAGGAGGGAACGAGCAGTACTTC. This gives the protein CSGRTGGNEQYF.

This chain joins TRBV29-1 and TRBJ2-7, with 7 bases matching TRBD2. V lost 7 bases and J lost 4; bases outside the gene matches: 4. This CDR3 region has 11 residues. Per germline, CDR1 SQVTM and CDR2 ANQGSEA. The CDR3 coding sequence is TGCAGCGCACGGCGGGAGTACGAGCAGTACTTC. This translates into CSARREYEQYF.

The CDR3 DNA is TGTGCCAGCAGCTTAGCGGCTCCCTCCCCCCCAGATACGCAGTATTTT. Protein sequence: CASSLAAPSPPDTQYF. J is TRBJ2-3 and V is TRBV7-8; D is unclear. CDR3 length: 16 residues. Trimming cost V 0 bases and J 4 bases, with 14 bases left between them. Germline V gives CDR1 SGHVS, CDR2 FQNEAQ.

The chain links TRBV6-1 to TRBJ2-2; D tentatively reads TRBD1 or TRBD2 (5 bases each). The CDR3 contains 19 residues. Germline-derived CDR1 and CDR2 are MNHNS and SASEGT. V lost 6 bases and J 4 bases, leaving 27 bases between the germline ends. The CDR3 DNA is TGTGCCAGCAGCGGGGCCGACAGAGGGCCAAGAAGGGGCACCGGGGAGCTGTTTTTT. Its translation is CASSGADRGPRRGTGELFF.

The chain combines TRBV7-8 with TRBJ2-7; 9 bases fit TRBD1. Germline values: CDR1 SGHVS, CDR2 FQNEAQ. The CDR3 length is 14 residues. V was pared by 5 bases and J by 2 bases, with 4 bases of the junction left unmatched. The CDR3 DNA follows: TGTGCCAGCAGCAATGGGGACAGGGCCTACGAGCAGTACTTC. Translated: CASSNGDRAYEQYF.

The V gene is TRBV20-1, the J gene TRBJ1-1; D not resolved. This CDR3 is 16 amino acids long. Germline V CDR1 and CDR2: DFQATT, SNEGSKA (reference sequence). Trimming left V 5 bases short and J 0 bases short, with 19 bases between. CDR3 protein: CSAVDKTHGMNTEAFF. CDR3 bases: TGCAGTGCTGTAGACAAGACCCACGGTATGAACACTGAAGCTTTCTTT.

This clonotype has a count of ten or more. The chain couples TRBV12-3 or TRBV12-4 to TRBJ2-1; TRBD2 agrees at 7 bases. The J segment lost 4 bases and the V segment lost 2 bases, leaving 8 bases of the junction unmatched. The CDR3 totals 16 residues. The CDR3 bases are TGTGCCAGCAGTTTACCGTCGGGGGGACCTTACAATGAGCAGTTCTTC. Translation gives CASSLPSGGPYNEQFF.

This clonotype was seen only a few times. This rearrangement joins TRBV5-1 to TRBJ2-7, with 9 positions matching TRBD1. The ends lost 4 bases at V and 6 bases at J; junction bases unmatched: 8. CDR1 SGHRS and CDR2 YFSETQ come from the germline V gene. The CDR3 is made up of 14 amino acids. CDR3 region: CASSPGTGWAEQYF. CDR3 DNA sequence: TGCGCCAGCAGCCCAGGGACAGGGTGGGCCGAGCAGTACTTC.

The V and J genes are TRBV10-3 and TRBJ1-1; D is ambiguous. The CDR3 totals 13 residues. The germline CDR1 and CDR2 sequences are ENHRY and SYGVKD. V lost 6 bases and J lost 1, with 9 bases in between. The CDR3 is CAIRRQTNTEAFF. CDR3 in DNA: TGTGCCATCAGGAGACAAACGAACACTGAAGCTTTCTTT.

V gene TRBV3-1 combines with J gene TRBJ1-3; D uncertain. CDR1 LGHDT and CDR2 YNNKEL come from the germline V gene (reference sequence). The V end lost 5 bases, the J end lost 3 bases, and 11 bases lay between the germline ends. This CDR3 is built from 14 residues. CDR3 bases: TGTGCCAGCAGCTTGAAGTCGGGTGGAAACACCATATATTTT. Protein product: CASSLKSGGNTIYF.

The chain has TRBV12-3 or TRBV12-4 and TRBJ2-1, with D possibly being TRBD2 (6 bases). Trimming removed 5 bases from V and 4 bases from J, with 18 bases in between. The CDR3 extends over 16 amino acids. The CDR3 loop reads CASSPAPLAEYNEQFF. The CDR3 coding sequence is TGTGCCAGCAGTCCAGCCCCTTTAGCGGAGTACAATGAGCAGTTCTTC.

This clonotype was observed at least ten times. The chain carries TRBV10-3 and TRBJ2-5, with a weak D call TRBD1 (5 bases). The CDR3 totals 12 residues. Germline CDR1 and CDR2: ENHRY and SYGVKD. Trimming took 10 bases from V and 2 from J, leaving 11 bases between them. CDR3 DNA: TGTGCCACCGACAGTGCACAAGAGACCCAGTACTTC. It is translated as CATDSAQETQYF.

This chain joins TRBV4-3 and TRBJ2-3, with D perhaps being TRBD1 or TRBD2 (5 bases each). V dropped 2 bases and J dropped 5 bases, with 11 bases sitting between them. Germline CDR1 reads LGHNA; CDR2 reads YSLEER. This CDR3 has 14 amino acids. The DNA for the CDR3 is TGCGCCAGCAGCCAAAGTGGGGGTATAGATACGCAGTATTTT. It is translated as CASSQSGGIDTQYF.

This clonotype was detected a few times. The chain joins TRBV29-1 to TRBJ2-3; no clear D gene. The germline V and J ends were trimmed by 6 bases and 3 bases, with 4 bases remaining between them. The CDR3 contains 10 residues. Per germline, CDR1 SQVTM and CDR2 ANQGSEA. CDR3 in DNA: TGCAGCGTGCATACAGATACGCAGTATTTT. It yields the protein CSVHTDTQYF.

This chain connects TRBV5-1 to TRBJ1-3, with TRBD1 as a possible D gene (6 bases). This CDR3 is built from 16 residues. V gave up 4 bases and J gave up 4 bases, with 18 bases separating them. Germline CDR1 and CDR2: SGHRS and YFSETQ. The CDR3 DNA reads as TGCGCCAGCAGCCCCCGATCGGGGGCGGTGGGAAACACCATATATTTT. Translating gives CASSPRSGAVGNTIYF.

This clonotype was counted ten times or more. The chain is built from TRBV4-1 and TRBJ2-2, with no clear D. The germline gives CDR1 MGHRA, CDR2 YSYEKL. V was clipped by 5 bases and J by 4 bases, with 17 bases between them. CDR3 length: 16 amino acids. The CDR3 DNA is TGCGCCAGCAGCAACCTTTTGGCGCTGGGCACCGGGGAGCTGTTTTTT. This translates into CASSNLLALGTGELFF.

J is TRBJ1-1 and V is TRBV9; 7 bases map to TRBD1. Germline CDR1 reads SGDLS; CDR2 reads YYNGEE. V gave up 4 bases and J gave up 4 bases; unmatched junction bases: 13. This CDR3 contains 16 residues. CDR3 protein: CASSPYSVPGGTEAFF. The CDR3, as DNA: TGTGCCAGCAGCCCGTACTCGGTGCCAGGGGGCACTGAAGCTTTCTTT.

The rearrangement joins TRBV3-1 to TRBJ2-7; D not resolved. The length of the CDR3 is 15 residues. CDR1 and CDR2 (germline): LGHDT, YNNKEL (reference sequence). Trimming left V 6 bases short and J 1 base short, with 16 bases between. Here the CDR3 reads CASRSDTDNSYEQYF. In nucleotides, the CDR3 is TGTGCCAGCAGATCCGACACTGACAATTCCTACGAGCAGTACTTC.

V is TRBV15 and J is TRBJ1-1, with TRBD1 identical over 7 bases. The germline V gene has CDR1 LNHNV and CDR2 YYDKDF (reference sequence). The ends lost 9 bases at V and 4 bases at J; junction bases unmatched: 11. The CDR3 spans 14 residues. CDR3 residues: CATKRQGSSTEAFF. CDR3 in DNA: TGTGCCACGAAACGACAGGGTTCGTCCACTGAAGCTTTCTTT.

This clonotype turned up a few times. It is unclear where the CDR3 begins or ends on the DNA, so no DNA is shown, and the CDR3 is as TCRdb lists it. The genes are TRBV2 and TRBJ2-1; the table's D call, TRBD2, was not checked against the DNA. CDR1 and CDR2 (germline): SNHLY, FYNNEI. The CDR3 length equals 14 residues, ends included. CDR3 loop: CASTLVGEGTIVNF.

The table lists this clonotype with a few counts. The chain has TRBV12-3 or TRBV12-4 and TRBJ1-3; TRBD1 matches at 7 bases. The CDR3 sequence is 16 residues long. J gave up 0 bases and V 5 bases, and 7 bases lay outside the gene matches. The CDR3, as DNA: TGTGCCAGCAGTCAAACTAGACAGGGCTCTGGAAACACCATATATTTT. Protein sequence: CASSQTRQGSGNTIYF.

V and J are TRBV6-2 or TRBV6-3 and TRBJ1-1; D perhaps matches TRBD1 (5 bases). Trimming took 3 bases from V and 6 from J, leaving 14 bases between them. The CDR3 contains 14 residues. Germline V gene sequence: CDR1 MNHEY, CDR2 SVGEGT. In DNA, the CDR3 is TGTGCCAGCAGTTATCTGGGTCGGGACGCTGAAGCTTTCTTT. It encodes CASSYLGRDAEAFF.

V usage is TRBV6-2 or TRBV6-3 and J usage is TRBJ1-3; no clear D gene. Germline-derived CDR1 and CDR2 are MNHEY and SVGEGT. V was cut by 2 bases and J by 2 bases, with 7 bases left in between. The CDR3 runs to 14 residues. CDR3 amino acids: CASSYVGTGNTIYF. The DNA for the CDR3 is TGTGCCAGCAGTTACGTAGGTACTGGAAACACCATATATTTT.

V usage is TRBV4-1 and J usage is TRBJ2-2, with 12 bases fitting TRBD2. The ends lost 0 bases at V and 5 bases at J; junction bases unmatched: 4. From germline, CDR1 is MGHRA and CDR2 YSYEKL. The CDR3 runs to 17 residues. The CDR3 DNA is TGCGCCAGCAGCCAAGAATGGACTAGCGGGACGACCGGGGAGCTGTTTTTT. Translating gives CASSQEWTSGTTGELFF.

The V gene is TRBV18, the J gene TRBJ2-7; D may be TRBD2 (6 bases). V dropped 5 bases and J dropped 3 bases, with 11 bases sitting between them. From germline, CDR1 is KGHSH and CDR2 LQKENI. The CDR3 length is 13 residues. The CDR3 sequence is CASSGAGNYEQYF. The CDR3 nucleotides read TGTGCCAGCTCAGGGGCGGGGAACTACGAGCAGTACTTC.

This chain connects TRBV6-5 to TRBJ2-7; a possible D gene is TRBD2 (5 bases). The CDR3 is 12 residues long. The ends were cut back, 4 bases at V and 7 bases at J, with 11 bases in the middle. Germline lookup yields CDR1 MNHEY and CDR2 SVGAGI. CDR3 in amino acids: CASSWEFVEQYF. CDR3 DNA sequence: TGTGCCAGCAGTTGGGAGTTCGTTGAGCAGTACTTC.